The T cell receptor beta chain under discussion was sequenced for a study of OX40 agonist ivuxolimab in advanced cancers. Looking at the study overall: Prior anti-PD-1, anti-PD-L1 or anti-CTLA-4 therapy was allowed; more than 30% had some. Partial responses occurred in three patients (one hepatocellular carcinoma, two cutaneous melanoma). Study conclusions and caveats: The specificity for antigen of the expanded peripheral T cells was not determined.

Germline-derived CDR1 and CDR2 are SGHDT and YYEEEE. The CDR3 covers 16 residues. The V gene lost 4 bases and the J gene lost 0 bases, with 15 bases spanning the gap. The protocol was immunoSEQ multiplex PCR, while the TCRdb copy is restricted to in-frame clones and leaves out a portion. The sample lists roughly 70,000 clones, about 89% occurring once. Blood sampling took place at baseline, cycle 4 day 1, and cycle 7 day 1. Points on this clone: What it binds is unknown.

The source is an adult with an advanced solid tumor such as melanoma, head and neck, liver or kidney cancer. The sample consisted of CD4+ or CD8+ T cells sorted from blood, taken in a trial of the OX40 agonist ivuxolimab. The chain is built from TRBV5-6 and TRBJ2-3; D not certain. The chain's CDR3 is CASSAGLGPSTDTQYF. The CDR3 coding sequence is TGTGCCAGCAGCGCCGGCCTGGGTCCTAGCACAGATACGCAGTATTTT.